The next 21 T cell receptor beta chains were all read from a single sample in a study of Ad26.COV2.S vaccination and SARS-CoV-2 variants. Profiled with immunoSEQ multiplex PCR; TCRdb holds only in-frame clones, not every one. Of around 350,000 clones in the sample, 92% were seen once. The starting material was peripheral blood, obtained after recovery from COVID-19. The receptors originated from a human donor who had recovered from COVID-19.

The rearrangement joins TRBV7-9 to TRBJ1-2; a possible D gene is TRBD1 (6 bases). The CDR3 contains 16 residues. The V end lost 5 bases, the J end lost 1 base, and 17 bases lay between the germline ends. Germline CDR1 reads SEHNR; CDR2 reads FQNEAQ (reference sequence). The CDR3: CASSPSGGGHNYGYTF. CDR3 coding DNA: TGTGCCAGCAGCCCCTCGGGAGGGGGACATAACTATGGCTACACCTTC.

The V and J genes are TRBV9 and TRBJ2-1; 7 nucleotides match TRBD2. CDR3 size: 13 residues. CDR1 and CDR2 (germline): SGDLS, YYNGEE. After removal of 4 bases from V and 10 bases from J, the junction contained 8 bases not matched to a gene. The CDR3 reads CASSLRTSGEQFF. CDR3 DNA sequence: TGTGCCAGCAGCCTTAGGACTAGTGGAGAGCAGTTCTTC.

V is TRBV7-9 and J is TRBJ1-2, with D tentatively TRBD1 (5 bases). CDR3 size: 14 residues. V was cut by 4 bases and J by 4 bases, with 13 bases left in between. Germline assignment: CDR1 SEHNR and CDR2 FQNEAQ (reference sequence). CDR3 sequence reads: CASSYGEGTYGYTF. CDR3 nucleotides: TGTGCCAGCAGCTACGGTGAGGGGACCTATGGCTACACCTTC.

This clone was found once. Other DNA sequences from this sample encode an identical CDR3 as well. CDR3 coding DNA: TGTGCCAGCAGCACCGGTAGTGAAGCTTTCTTT. Its protein product is CASSTGSEAFF. This chain connects TRBV7-9 to TRBJ1-1; D gene ambiguous. V was shortened by 5 bases and J by 7 bases, with 8 bases between the two germline ends. The germline V gene encodes CDR1 SEHNR and CDR2 FQNEAQ (reference sequence). The CDR3 spans 11 residues.

The rearrangement links TRBV5-4 to TRBJ1-4; 8 bases fit TRBD1. The CDR3 covers 16 residues. Germline V gene sequence: CDR1 SGHNT, CDR2 YYREEE (reference sequence). J was trimmed by 6 bases and V by 4 bases; bases with no gene match: 11. The CDR3 coding sequence is TGTGCCAGCAGCGCATACCCCCAGGGGGCCCATGAAAAACTGTTTTTT. Its translation: CASSAYPQGAHEKLFF.

The CDR3 region is CASSLEGRESSYNSPLHF. The CDR3 nucleotides are TGTGCCAGCAGCTTAGAGGGGCGGGAGAGCTCCTATAATTCACCCCTCCACTTT. The chain recombines TRBV7-8 with TRBJ1-6; the D gene is possibly TRBD1 (5 bases). Trimming pared 1 base from V and 0 bases from J, leaving 13 bases between. Germline V CDR1 and CDR2: SGHVS, FQNEAQ. The length of the CDR3 is 18 residues.

This chain links TRBV2 with TRBJ2-7; D unresolved. V was shortened by 3 bases and J by 4 bases, with 7 bases between the two germline ends. CDR1 SNHLY and CDR2 FYNNEI come from the germline V gene. This CDR3 is built from 12 residues. CDR3 sequence: CASSDRGYEQYF. CDR3 DNA: TGTGCCAGCAGTGATAGAGGTTACGAGCAGTACTTC.

V is TRBV5-4 and J is TRBJ1-4; D gene unclear. Deletions cut 2 bases from V and 0 bases from J, with 8 bases between. Germline V gene lookup returns CDR1 SGHNT and CDR2 YYREEE (reference sequence). CDR3 length equals 15 residues. The CDR3 DNA reads TGTGCCAGCAGCTTTGACGGTTCAACTAATGAAAAACTGTTTTTT. Translation gives CASSFDGSTNEKLFF.

This chain uses TRBV7-2 with TRBJ2-1, with a tentative D call TRBD1 (6 bases). This CDR3 contains 14 residues. The germline V gene has CDR1 SGHTA and CDR2 FQGNSA. V lost 5 bases to trimming and J lost 6 bases, with 14 bases between them. The CDR3 is CASSPIGRGNEQFF. The CDR3 nucleotides are TGTGCCAGCAGCCCAATTGGCAGGGGCAATGAGCAGTTCTTC. Variable domain in full (rest from reference TRBV7-2 and TRBJ2-1): GAGVSQSPSNKVTEKGKDVELRCDPISGHTALYWYRQSLGQGLEFLIYFQGNSAPDKSGLPSDRFSAERTGGSVSTLTIQRTQQEDSAVYLCASSPIGRGNEQFFGPGTRLTVL.

The gene calls are TRBV7-8 and TRBJ1-2, with TRBD1 as a possible D gene (6 bases). CDR1 is SGHVS and CDR2 is FQNEAQ in the germline V gene. The CDR3 runs to 14 residues. V was cut by 1 base and J by 1 base, with 7 bases left in between. Here the CDR3 DNA reads TGTGCCAGCAGCTTAGAGGGGGTTAACTATGGCTACACCTTC. Translating gives CASSLEGVNYGYTF. The whole variable domain, filled in from reference TRBV7-8 and TRBJ1-2, reads GAGVSQSPRYKVAKRGQDVALRCDPISGHVSLFWYQQALGQGPEFLTYFQNEAQLDKSGLPSDRFFAERPEGSVSTLKIQRTQQEDSAVYLCASSLEGVNYGYTFGSGTRLTVV.

The chain joins TRBV11-2 to TRBJ1-3, with D tentatively TRBD1 (5 bases). This CDR3 has 17 residues. V lost 4 bases, J lost 0 bases, and 16 bases lay in between. CDR1 is SGHAT, CDR2 FQNNGV, per germline. This CDR3 is CASSSNPGPYSGNTIYF. The CDR3 region has the DNA TGTGCCAGCAGCTCCAACCCAGGGCCATACTCTGGAAACACCATATATTTT.

In this sample, this clone turned up once. The genes are TRBV4-1 and TRBJ1-4; 9 nucleotides match TRBD1. The CDR3 totals 17 residues. V was pared by 3 bases and J by 8 bases, with 13 bases of the junction left unmatched. Germline lookup yields CDR1 MGHRA and CDR2 YSYEKL. The CDR3 nucleotides read TGCGCCAGCAGCCATCTCCGGGACAGGGCGAACCAGGAAAAACTGTTTTTT. Amino acids: CASSHLRDRANQEKLFF.

V and J are TRBV12-5 and TRBJ1-1, with unresolved D. Per germline, CDR1 LGHNT and CDR2 FRNRAP. CDR3 length: 14 residues. Trimming pared 3 bases from V and 1 base from J, leaving 9 bases between. CDR3 nucleotides: TGTGCTAGTGGTTTTGGGGTCCGGAACACTGAAGCTTTCTTT. It encodes CASGFGVRNTEAFF.

The table lists this clone with a count of one. This rearrangement joins TRBV5-4 to TRBJ2-7, with a tentative D call TRBD2 (6 bases). Looked up from germline, CDR1 is SGHNT and CDR2 is YYREEE (reference sequence). The length of the CDR3 is 18 residues. V lost 4 bases and J 0 bases, leaving 23 bases between the germline ends. The CDR3 sequence: CASSQKNGLLDLSYEQYF. The CDR3 nucleotides are TGTGCCAGCAGCCAAAAGAATGGACTACTAGACCTCTCCTACGAGCAGTACTTC. Full variable domain (outside the CDR3, taken from reference TRBV5-4 and TRBJ2-7): ETGVTQSPTHLIKTRGQQVTLRCSSQSGHNTVSWYQQALGQGPQFIFQYYREEENGRGNFPPRFSGLQFPNYSSELNVNALELDDSALYLCASSQKNGLLDLSYEQYFGPGTRLTVT.

The CDR3 sequence is CASGRSGMAMGAFF. The DNA for the CDR3 is TGTGCTAGTGGTAGGTCCGGGATGGCCATGGGAGCTTTCTTT. The chain has TRBV12-5 and TRBJ1-1; D is unclear. The V end lost 5 bases, the J end lost 10 bases, and 20 bases lay between the germline ends. The CDR3 runs 14 residues. Germline V gene data show CDR1 as LGHNT and CDR2 as FRNRAP.

V and J are TRBV5-1 and TRBJ2-7; 9 bases match TRBD1. Trimming took 3 bases from V and 5 from J; bases not matched to a gene: 6. Germline lookup yields CDR1 SGHRS and CDR2 YFSETQ. CDR3 size: 14 residues. In DNA form, the CDR3 reads TGCGCCAGCAGCTGGACAGGGGACACAGACGAGCAGTACTTC. Its protein product is CASSWTGDTDEQYF.

This clone has just one count. J is TRBJ2-1 and V is TRBV11-2, with D possibly TRBD2 on 6 matching bases. The germline CDR1 and CDR2 sequences are SGHAT and FQNNGV. The CDR3 consists of 16 residues. Trimming pared 1 base from V and 7 bases from J, leaving 17 bases between. The CDR3 nucleotides read TGTGCCAGCAGCTTAGGAGCCGCGGGGTCGAAGAATGAGCAGTTCTTC. It is translated as CASSLGAAGSKNEQFF.

Comments on this clone: One end of the junction fails to match germline, which may point to a read error. The chain is built from TRBV5-1 and TRBJ1-2; D is ambiguous. From germline, CDR1 is SGHRS and CDR2 YFSETQ. The CDR3 is 11 amino acids. CDR3 in amino acids: CASSLGREPSF. The CDR3 DNA sequence: TGCGCCAGCAGCTTGGGCCGGGAACCATCCTTC.

The chain recombines TRBV4-3 with TRBJ1-2; TRBD1 agrees at 8 bases. Germline V CDR1 and CDR2: LGHNA, YSLEER. This CDR3 has 14 amino acids. V lost 4 bases and J lost 8; bases outside the gene matches: 9. Here the CDR3 DNA reads TGCGCCAGCAGCCGGCAATCAGGGGGCGACGGCTACACCTTC. Residues: CASSRQSGGDGYTF.

This sequence joins TRBV12-5 and TRBJ1-5; no firm D call. The CDR3 is 14 residues long. V gave up 2 bases and J gave up 4 bases, with 9 bases separating them. Germline assignment: CDR1 LGHNT and CDR2 FRNRAP. The DNA for the CDR3 is TGTGCTAGTGGTTTGACGGAAACAAATCAGCCCCAGCATTTT. This codes for CASGLTETNQPQHF.

The chain links TRBV24-1 to TRBJ2-6; D not resolved. V was shortened by 3 bases and J by 1 base, with 12 bases between the two germline ends. Per the germline V gene, CDR1 is KGHDR and CDR2 is SFDVKD. The CDR3 sequence is 17 residues long. The CDR3: CATSDGRARSGANVLTF. CDR3 DNA sequence: TGTGCCACCAGTGATGGACGGGCCAGGTCTGGGGCCAACGTCCTGACTTTC.